The clone carrying this TCR beta chain was counted a few times. Its specificity is unknown. This entry belongs to a study of cytomegalovirus exposure and HLA in healthy donors. The donors were healthy bone marrow donors. A multiplex PCR was run with 60 Vbeta primers and 13 Jbeta primers. Assay used: immunoSEQ multiplex PCR; TCRdb lists only in-frame clones, some missing. The repertoire holds under 150,000 clones, with over 8% as singletons. Study-level points and caveats: TCR beta chains numbering about 160 were designated cytomegalovirus-associated. After further analysis at a later stage, some 15,000 TCR beta sequences were associated with HLA alleles at 0.05 false discovery rate.

The germline CDR1 and CDR2 sequences are SNHLY and FYNNEI. The CDR3 is 14 residues long. The V segment lost 3 bases and the J segment 11 bases; nucleotides outside the gene matches: 10. The source of this sequence is a male donor in good health and CMV-seronegative. The sequencing input was PBMCs. This rearrangement joins TRBV2 to TRBJ2-5, with 9 positions matching TRBD1. CDR3 in DNA: TGTGCCAGCAGTGAGGACAGGGGCCTCCTCGGGCAGTACTTC. Translating gives CASSEDRGLLGQYF.